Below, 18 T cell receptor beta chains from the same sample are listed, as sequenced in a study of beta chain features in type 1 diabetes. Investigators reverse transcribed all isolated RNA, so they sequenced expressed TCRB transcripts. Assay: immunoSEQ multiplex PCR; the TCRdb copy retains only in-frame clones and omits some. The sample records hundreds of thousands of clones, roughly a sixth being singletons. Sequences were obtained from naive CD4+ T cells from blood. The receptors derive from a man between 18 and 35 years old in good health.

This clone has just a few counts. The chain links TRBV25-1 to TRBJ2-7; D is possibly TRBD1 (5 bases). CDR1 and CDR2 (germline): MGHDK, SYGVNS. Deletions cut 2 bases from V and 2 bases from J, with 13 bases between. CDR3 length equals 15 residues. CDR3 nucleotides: TGTGCCAGCAGTGAAATGGTTACAGGACCCTACGAGCAGTACTTC. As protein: CASSEMVTGPYEQYF.

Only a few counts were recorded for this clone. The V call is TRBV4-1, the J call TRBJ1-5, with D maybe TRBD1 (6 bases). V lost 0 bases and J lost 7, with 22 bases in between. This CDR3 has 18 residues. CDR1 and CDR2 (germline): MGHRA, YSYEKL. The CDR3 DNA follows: TGCGCCAGCAGCCAAGAAATATATGCAGGGGTGGGAGGCCAGCCCCAGCATTTT. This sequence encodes CASSQEIYAGVGGQPQHF.

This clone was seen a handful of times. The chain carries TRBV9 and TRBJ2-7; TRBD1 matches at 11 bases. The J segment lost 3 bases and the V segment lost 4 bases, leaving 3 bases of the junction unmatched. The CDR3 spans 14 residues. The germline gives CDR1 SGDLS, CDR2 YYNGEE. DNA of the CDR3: TGTGCCAGCAGCCAAGGGACAGGGGGCTACGAGCAGTACTTC. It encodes CASSQGTGGYEQYF.

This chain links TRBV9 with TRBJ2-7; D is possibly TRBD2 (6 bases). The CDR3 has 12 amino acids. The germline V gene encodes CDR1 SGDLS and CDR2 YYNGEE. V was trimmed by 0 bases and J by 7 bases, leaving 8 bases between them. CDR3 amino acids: CASSVAGEEQYF. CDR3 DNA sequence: TGTGCCAGCAGCGTAGCGGGGGAAGAGCAGTACTTC.

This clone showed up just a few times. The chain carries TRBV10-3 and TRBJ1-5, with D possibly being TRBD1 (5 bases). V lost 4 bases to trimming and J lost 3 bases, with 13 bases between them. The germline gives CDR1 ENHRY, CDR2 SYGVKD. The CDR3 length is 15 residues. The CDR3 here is CAISGGGGINQPQHF. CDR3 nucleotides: TGTGCCATCAGTGGTGGGGGAGGAATCAATCAGCCCCAGCATTTT.

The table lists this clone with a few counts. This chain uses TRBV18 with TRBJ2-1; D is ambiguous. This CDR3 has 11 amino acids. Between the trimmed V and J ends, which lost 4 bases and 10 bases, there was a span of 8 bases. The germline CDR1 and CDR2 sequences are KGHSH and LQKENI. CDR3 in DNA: TGTGCCAGCTCACTCGTGTACGAGCAGTTCTTC. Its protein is CASSLVYEQFF.

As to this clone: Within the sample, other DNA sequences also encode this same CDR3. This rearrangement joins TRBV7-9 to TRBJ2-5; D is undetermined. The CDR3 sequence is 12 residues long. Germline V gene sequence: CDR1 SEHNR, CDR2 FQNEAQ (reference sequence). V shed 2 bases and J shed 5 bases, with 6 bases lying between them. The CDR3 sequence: CASSLSSETQYF. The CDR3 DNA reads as TGTGCCAGCAGCTTAAGCTCGGAGACCCAGTACTTC.

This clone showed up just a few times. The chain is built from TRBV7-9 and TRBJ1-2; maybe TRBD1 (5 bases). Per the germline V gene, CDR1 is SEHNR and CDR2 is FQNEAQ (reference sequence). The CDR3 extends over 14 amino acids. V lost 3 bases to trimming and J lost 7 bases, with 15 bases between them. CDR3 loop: CASSLGQGIGGYTF. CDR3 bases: TGTGCCAGCAGCTTGGGCCAGGGAATAGGTGGCTACACCTTC.

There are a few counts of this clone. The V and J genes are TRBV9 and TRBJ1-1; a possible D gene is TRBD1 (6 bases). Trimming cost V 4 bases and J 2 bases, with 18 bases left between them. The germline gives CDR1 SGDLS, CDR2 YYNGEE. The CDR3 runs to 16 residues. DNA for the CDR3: TGTGCCAGCAGCTCCCGAGGGTGGGACAAAAACACTGAAGCTTTCTTT. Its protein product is CASSSRGWDKNTEAFF.

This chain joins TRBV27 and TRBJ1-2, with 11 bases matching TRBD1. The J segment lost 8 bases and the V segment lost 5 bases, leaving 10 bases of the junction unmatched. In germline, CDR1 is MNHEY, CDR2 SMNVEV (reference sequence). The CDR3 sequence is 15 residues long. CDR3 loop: CASSVTWTGGTGYTF. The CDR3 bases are TGTGCCAGCAGTGTCACCTGGACAGGGGGCACGGGCTACACCTTC.

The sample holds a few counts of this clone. DNA of the CDR3: TGTGCCAGCGGCGGGGCAGGCGGGATGAACACTGAAGCTTTCTTT. Translated, it gives CASGGAGGMNTEAFF. This sequence joins TRBV9 and TRBJ1-1, with D maybe TRBD1 (5 bases). The length of the CDR3 is 15 residues. Trimming cost V 7 bases and J 0 bases, with 16 bases left between them. Germline V CDR1 and CDR2: SGDLS, YYNGEE.

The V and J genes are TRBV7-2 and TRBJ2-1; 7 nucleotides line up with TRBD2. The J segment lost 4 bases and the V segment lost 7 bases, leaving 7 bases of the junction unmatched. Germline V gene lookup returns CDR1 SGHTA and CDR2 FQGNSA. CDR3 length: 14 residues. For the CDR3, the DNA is TGTGCCAGCAATCCGGGACTACCGTACAATGAGCAGTTCTTC. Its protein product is CASNPGLPYNEQFF.

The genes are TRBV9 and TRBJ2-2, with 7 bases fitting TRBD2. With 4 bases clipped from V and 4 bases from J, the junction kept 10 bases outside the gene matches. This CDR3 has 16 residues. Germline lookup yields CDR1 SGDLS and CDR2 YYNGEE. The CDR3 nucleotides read TGTGCCAGCAGCCTCCAGGCGGGGGAGCTCACCGGGGAGCTGTTTTTT. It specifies CASSLQAGELTGELFF.

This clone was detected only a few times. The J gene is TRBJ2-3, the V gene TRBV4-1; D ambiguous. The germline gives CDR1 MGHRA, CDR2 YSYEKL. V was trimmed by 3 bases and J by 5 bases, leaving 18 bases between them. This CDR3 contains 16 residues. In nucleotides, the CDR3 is TGCGCCAGCAGCCAGATAGACTCCTACTTTGGAGATACGCAGTATTTT. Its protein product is CASSQIDSYFGDTQYF.

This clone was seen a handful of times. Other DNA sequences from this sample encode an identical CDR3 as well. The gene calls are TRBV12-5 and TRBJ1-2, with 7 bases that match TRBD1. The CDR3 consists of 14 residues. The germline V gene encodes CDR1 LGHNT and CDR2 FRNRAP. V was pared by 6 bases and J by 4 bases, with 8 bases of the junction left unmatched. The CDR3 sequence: CASGPERGLYGYTF. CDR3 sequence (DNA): TGTGCTAGTGGGCCCGAGAGGGGGCTCTATGGCTACACCTTC.

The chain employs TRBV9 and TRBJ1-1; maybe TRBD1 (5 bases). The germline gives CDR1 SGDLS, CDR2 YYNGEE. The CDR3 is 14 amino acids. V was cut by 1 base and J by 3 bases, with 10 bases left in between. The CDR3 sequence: CASSVQGGHTEAFF. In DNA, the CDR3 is TGTGCCAGCAGCGTACAGGGAGGACACACTGAAGCTTTCTTT.

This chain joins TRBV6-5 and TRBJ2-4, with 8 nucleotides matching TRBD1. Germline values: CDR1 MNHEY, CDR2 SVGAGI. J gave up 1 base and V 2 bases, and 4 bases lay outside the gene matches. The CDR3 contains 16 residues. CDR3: CASSYGGQGAKNIQYF. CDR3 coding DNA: TGTGCCAGCAGTTACGGTGGACAGGGCGCCAAAAACATTCAGTACTTC.

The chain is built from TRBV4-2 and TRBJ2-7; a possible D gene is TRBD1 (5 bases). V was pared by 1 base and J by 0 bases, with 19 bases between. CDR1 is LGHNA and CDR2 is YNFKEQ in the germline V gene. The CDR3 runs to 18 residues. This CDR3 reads CASSQVFPQGWSSYEQYF. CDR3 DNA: TGTGCCAGCAGCCAAGTCTTTCCCCAGGGCTGGAGCTCCTACGAGCAGTACTTC.